The 23 T cell receptor beta chains below come from one sample, sequenced in a study of tissue T cells after allogeneic stem cell transplantation. TCRdb's table, derived via immunoSEQ multiplex PCR, lists solely in-frame clones and lacks some. The sample lists 3,500 to 4,000 clones, 40% to 55% occurring once. This sample's time point: mouse harvest day 14 after allogeneic transplant. Tail vein injection delivered 10^7 T-cell-depleted bone marrow cells and 10^6 splenic CD5+ T cells. Sequencing was done on a sample of gut tissue. The receptors here all came from a female BALB/c mouse given C57BL/6 T cells with graft-versus-host disease after an allogeneic hematopoietic cell transplant.

Worth noting for this clone: The listed genes are named as in mouse. The CDR3 is cut off 1 residue early in the read; its end comes from the germline J gene. The chain employs TRBV12-2 and TRBJ2-3; no definite D call. The CDR3 spans 14 residues. The V gene lost 2 bases and the J gene lost 1 base, with 9 bases spanning the gap. Per germline, CDR1 SGHLS and CDR2 HYDKME. This CDR3 reads CASSRFVGAETLYF. Incomplete CDR3 DNA: TGTGCCAGCTCTCGTTTCGTGGGTGCAGAAACGCTGTAT. The full variable domain, with the rest looked up from reference TRBV12-2 and TRBJ2-3, is NSGVVQSPRYIIKGKGERSILKCIPISGHLSVAWYQQTQGQELKFFIQHYDKMERDKGNLPSRFSVQQFDDYHSEMNMSALELEDSAVYFCASSRFVGAETLYFGSGTRLTVL.

This clone has more than one count but fewer than ten. The gene symbols are mouse symbols. The read comes to an end 1 residue before the CDR3 does, leaving the germline J gene to fill in the end. This sequence joins TRBV26 and TRBJ2-7; D call uncertain. Germline V CDR1 and CDR2: KGHPV, FQNQEV (reference sequence). Trimming shortened V by 2 bases and J by 6 bases, and 5 bases separated the two germline ends. This CDR3 has 11 amino acids. The CDR3 is CASSLRFEQYF. CDR3 DNA (partial): TGTGCCAGCAGTCTGAGGTTTGAACAGTAC. The full variable domain, its missing parts supplied by reference TRBV26 and TRBJ2-7, is NSKVIQTPRYLVKGQGQKAKMRCIPEKGHPVVFWYQQNKNNEFKFLINFQNQEVLQQIDMTEKRFSAECPSNSPCSLEIQSSEAGDSALYLCASSLRFEQYFGPGTRLTVL.

On this clone: Genes and germline come from the mouse. The read stops 1 residue short of the end of the CDR3; the missing end is completed from the germline J gene. This chain uses TRBV16 with TRBJ1-1; TRBD1 agrees at 7 bases. The germline gives CDR1 SGHSA, CDR2 FRNQAP. This CDR3 comprises 12 residues. V gave up 4 bases and J gave up 5 bases; unmatched junction bases: 1. CDR3 bases read: TGTGCAAGCAGCTCGGGACAGACAGAAGTCTTC. Protein: CASSSGQTEVF. In full, the CDR3 reads CASSSGQTEVFF.

The sample holds a few counts of this clone. The listed genes are named as in mouse. The read comes to an end 1 residue before the CDR3 does, leaving the germline J gene to fill in the end. The chain has TRBV19 and TRBJ1-4, with 9 bases that match TRBD1. The V segment lost 5 bases and the J segment 0 bases; nucleotides outside the gene matches: 5. CDR1 is FNHDT and CDR2 is SITEND in the germline V gene (reference sequence). The CDR3 has 16 residues. The CDR3 region is CASRRTGVISNERLFF. The CDR3 bases that were read are TGTGCCAGCAGACGGACAGGGGTCATTTCCAACGAAAGATTATTT.

A word on this clone: The gene names here belong to mouse. The read ends 1 residue before the CDR3 terminus; that terminus is restored from the germline J gene. The chain has TRBV26 and TRBJ1-2; unclear D gene. The CDR3 is 13 amino acids. Germline-derived CDR1 and CDR2 are KGHPV and FQNQEV (reference sequence). V shed 3 bases and J shed 0 bases, with 5 bases lying between them. CDR3 DNA, as far as it was read: TGTGCCAGCAGTCTACAGACAAACTCCGACTACACC. Protein: CASSLQTNSDYT. The entire CDR3 is CASSLQTNSDYTF. Variable domain in full (rest from reference TRBV26 and TRBJ1-2): NSKVIQTPRYLVKGQGQKAKMRCIPEKGHPVVFWYQQNKNNEFKFLINFQNQEVLQQIDMTEKRFSAECPSNSPCSLEIQSSEAGDSALYLCASSLQTNSDYTFGSGTRLLVI.

Turning to this clone: Mouse gene names and germline throughout. The observed sequence ends 1 residue before the CDR3 terminus, with the missing tail filled in from the germline J gene. This chain links TRBV31 with TRBJ2-4; D possibly corresponds to TRBD2 (5 bases). CDR1 GKSSPN and CDR2 SITVG come from the germline V gene. V was clipped by 0 bases and J by 0 bases, with 7 bases between them. The CDR3 runs to 14 residues. The CDR3 protein is CAWSLVGSQNTLYF. Partial CDR3 DNA: TGTGCCTGGAGTCTAGTGGGGAGTCAAAACACCTTGTAC.

With respect to this clone: Genes here carry mouse names. The read finishes 1 residue shy of the CDR3 end, and the germline J gene is used to complete it. The J gene is TRBJ1-2, the V gene TRBV13-3; TRBD1 matches at 8 bases. The CDR3 runs 13 residues. The J segment lost 2 bases and the V segment lost 5 bases, leaving 2 bases of the junction unmatched. Germline V gene sequence: CDR1 NNHDY, CDR2 SYVADS. CDR3 DNA (partial): TGTGCCAGCAGACAGGGGGGGAACTCCGACTACACC. Translating gives CASRQGGNSDYT. The whole CDR3 is CASRQGGNSDYTF.

This clone was counted between two and nine times. Gene names follow the mouse nomenclature. The read stops 1 residue short of the end of the CDR3; the missing end is completed from the germline J gene. The rearrangement joins TRBV19 to TRBJ2-5; TRBD2 matches 12 bases. Germline loops: CDR1 FNHDT, CDR2 SITEND (reference sequence). The CDR3 contains 14 residues. With V trimmed by 4 bases and J by 6 bases, 3 bases remained unmatched. The CDR3 loop is CASSETGGADTQYF. The sequenced part of the CDR3 DNA is TGTGCCAGCAGTGAGACTGGGGGGGCTGACACCCAGTAC.

This clone is classed as medium-sized. Gene and germline names: mouse. The CDR3 end falls 1 residue outside the read, so it is completed with the germline J gene. The chain couples TRBV16 to TRBJ2-1, with D tentatively TRBD2 (7 bases). V shed 1 base and J shed 2 bases, with 9 bases lying between them. This CDR3 has 15 amino acids. CDR1 is SGHSA and CDR2 is FRNQAP in the germline V gene. The chain's CDR3 is CASSLGGGDYAEQFF. The covered CDR3 bases are TGTGCAAGCAGCTTAGGAGGGGGGGACTATGCTGAGCAGTTC.

On this clone: Gene names denote mouse genes. The read finishes 1 residue shy of the CDR3 end, and the germline J gene is used to complete it. The chain couples TRBV19 to TRBJ2-2; perhaps D is TRBD1 or TRBD2 (6 bases each). This CDR3 comprises 14 residues. Germline values: CDR1 FNHDT, CDR2 SITEND (reference sequence). Trimming left V 2 bases short and J 3 bases short, with 8 bases between. This CDR3 reads CASSIGGDTGQLYF. Partial CDR3 DNA: TGTGCCAGCAGTATTGGGGGCGACACCGGGCAGCTCTAC.

About this clone itself: Gene and germline names: mouse. The sequenced fragment ends 1 residue before the CDR3 boundary, so the rest is inferred from the germline J gene. The chain recombines TRBV13-3 with TRBJ2-5, with 11 bases matching TRBD1. The V gene's germline CDR1 is NNHDY and CDR2 SYVADS. The CDR3 runs 12 residues. V was clipped by 7 bases and J by 6 bases; unmatched bases: 1. The sequenced part of the CDR3 DNA is TGTGCCAGCCGGGACAGGGGGGACACCCAGTAC. This sequence encodes CASRDRGDTQY. The entire CDR3 is CASRDRGDTQYF. Supplemented by reference TRBV13-3 and TRBJ2-5, the full variable domain reads EAAVTQSPRSKVAVTGGKVTLSCHQTNNHDYMYWYRQDTGHGLRLIHYSYVADSTEKGDIPDGYKASRPSQENFSLILELASLSQTAVYFCASRDRGDTQYFGPGTRLLVL.

A word on this clone: Each gene name is a mouse one. With the read ending 1 residue before the CDR3 end, the germline J gene is used to fill in that end. The chain combines TRBV26 with TRBJ1-1; TRBD1 agrees at 7 bases. Looked up from germline, CDR1 is KGHPV and CDR2 is FQNQEV (reference sequence). The V and J ends lost 6 bases and 3 bases, in that order; junction bases with no gene match: 4. The CDR3 consists of 13 residues. CDR3 protein: CASRKTGDTEVFF. The sequenced part of the CDR3 DNA is TGTGCCAGCAGAAAAACAGGGGACACAGAAGTCTTC.

As for this clone: The genes and germline here are from mouse. This CDR3 is CASSWDRGRDAETLYF. CDR3 DNA, as far as it was read: TGTGCCAGCAGTTGGGACAGGGGGCGCGATGCAGAAACGCTGTAT. This rearrangement joins TRBV19 to TRBJ2-3, with TRBD1 identical over 12 bases. The CDR3 end is not reached by the read, which stops 1 residue before it; the germline J gene fills it in. The CDR3 runs 16 residues. V was pared by 4 bases and J by 2 bases, with 5 bases of the junction left unmatched. Looked up from germline, CDR1 is FNHDT and CDR2 is SITEND (reference sequence).

Worth noting for this clone: The genes and germline here are from mouse. CDR3 bases read: TGTGCCAGCTCTCTAAGTTCTGGAAATACGCTCTAT. It codes for CASSLSSGNTLY. Given in full, the CDR3 is CASSLSSGNTLYF. V gene TRBV12-1 combines with J gene TRBJ1-3; D remains ambiguous. Read data end 1 residue before the CDR3 end; the end is taken from the germline J gene. CDR3 size: 13 residues. Germline CDR1 reads SGHSN; CDR2 reads HYEKVE. Trimming cost V 1 base and J 0 bases, with 3 bases left between them. Supplemented by reference TRBV12-1 and TRBJ1-3, the full variable domain reads DSGVVQSPRHIIKEKGGRSVLTCIPISGHSNVVWYQQTLGKELKFLIQHYEKVERDKGFLPSRFSVQQFDDYHSEMNMSALELEDSAMYFCASSLSSGNTLYFGEGSRLIVV.

In the case of this clone: The gene symbols are mouse symbols. The missing CDR3 end, 1 residue past where the read stops, is filled in from the germline J gene. The rearrangement joins TRBV5 to TRBJ2-7; D is possibly TRBD2 (7 bases). The CDR3 sequence is 15 residues long. Germline loops: CDR1 LGHNA, CDR2 YNLKQL (reference sequence). V was clipped by 0 bases and J by 2 bases, with 11 bases between them. This CDR3 reads CASSQERGGAYEQYF. The sequenced part of the CDR3 DNA is TGTGCCAGCAGCCAAGAGAGAGGGGGGGCCTATGAACAGTAC.

This clone was counted a single time. The listed genes are named as in mouse. The read ends 1 residue early relative to the CDR3; the germline J gene fills the gap. The chain combines TRBV12-2 with TRBJ1-1, with 8 bases identical to TRBD1. Germline CDR1 is SGHLS and CDR2 is HYDKME. The CDR3 sequence is 13 residues long. The V and J ends lost 4 bases and 5 bases, in that order; junction bases with no gene match: 5. The DNA read from the CDR3 is TGTGCCAGCTCCCGACAGGGGCGGACAGAAGTCTTC. It encodes CASSRQGRTEVF. The whole CDR3 protein is CASSRQGRTEVFF.

This clone is labeled medium-sized (0.01 to 0.1%). The gene names here belong to mouse. The read ends 1 residue before the CDR3 terminus; that terminus is restored from the germline J gene. The V and J genes are TRBV1 and TRBJ1-2; 11 bases agree with TRBD1. Germline assignment: CDR1 NSQYPW and CDR2 LRSPGD (reference sequence). Losses at the gene ends were 2 bases for V and 2 bases for J; bases not matched to a gene: 1. The CDR3 spans 15 residues. The CDR3 spells CTCSARDRGNSDYTF. The sequenced CDR3 bases are TGCACCTGCAGTGCAAGGGACAGGGGGAACTCCGACTACACC. Variable domain in full (rest from reference TRBV1 and TRBJ1-2): VTLLEQNPRWRLVPRGQAVNLRCILKNSQYPWMSWYQQDLQKQLQWLFTLRSPGDKEVKSLPGADYLATRVTDTELRLQVANMSQGRTLYCTCSARDRGNSDYTFGSGTRLLVI.

The sample holds a few counts of this clone. Germline and genes here are mouse. The CDR3 end falls 1 residue outside the read, so it is completed with the germline J gene. The chain recombines TRBV26 with TRBJ1-3; 10 bases fit TRBD1. Germline-derived CDR1 and CDR2 are KGHPV and FQNQEV (reference sequence). The CDR3 is 15 residues long. Unmatched junction bases numbered 6, after V lost 6 bases and J lost 4 bases. CDR3 bases read: TGTGCCAGCAGCCCGGGACAGGGGAGAGGAAATACGCTCTAT. Its protein is CASSPGQGRGNTLY. The whole CDR3 sequence reads CASSPGQGRGNTLYF.

With respect to this clone: Gene names and germline match the mouse. Within the sample, other DNA sequences also encode this same CDR3. The CDR3 here is CASSFGTGGYEQYF. The part of the CDR3 DNA that was read is TGTGCCAGCAGCTTCGGGACTGGGGGGTATGAACAGTAC. V usage is TRBV3 and J usage is TRBJ2-7; TRBD2 aligns across 12 bases. Coverage ceases 1 residue before the CDR3 finishes, and the germline J gene fills in the end. CDR1 is SNHLY, CDR2 FYNGKV, per germline (reference sequence). CDR3 size: 14 residues. V lost 3 bases and J lost 4; bases outside the gene matches: 1.

On this clone itself: Genes here carry mouse names. The read halts 1 residue ahead of the CDR3 end, with the missing end drawn from the germline J gene. J is TRBJ2-7 and V is TRBV3; D perhaps matches TRBD2 (6 bases). Germline assignment: CDR1 SNHLY and CDR2 FYNGKV (reference sequence). Deletions cut 2 bases from V and 6 bases from J, with 14 bases between. The CDR3 covers 14 residues. CDR3 protein: CASSLRGEFLEQYF. Incomplete CDR3 DNA: TGTGCCAGCAGCTTACGGGGGGAATTTCTTGAACAGTAC.

By share of the sample, this clone is large. Any gene name here is a mouse gene name. From the germline J gene comes the end of the CDR3, since the read stops 1 residue before it. The genes are TRBV12-2 and TRBJ1-1; a weak D match, TRBD1 (6 bases). The V and J ends lost 2 bases and 1 base respectively, with 7 bases between them. This CDR3 is built from 13 residues. Germline values: CDR1 SGHLS, CDR2 HYDKME. The CDR3 DNA, read in part, is TGTGCCAGCTCTCCAGGGGCGAACACAGAAGTCTTC. It is translated as CASSPGANTEVF. The CDR3 reads in full as CASSPGANTEVFF.

Worth noting for this clone: Genes and germline come from the mouse. The CDR3 is cut off 1 residue early in the read; its end comes from the germline J gene. The chain combines TRBV13-2 with TRBJ2-5; 13 positions agree with TRBD2. CDR1 and CDR2 from the germline V gene are NNHNN and SYGAGS (reference sequence). This CDR3 has 16 amino acids. After removal of 3 bases from V and 5 bases from J, the junction contained 6 bases not matched to a gene. CDR3 sequence: CASGAPGLGGGDTQYF. CDR3 DNA (partial): TGTGCCAGCGGTGCACCGGGACTGGGGGGGGGAGACACCCAGTAC.

For this clone: Here the gene names and germline are mouse. The read stops 1 residue short of the end of the CDR3; the missing end is completed from the germline J gene. The chain is built from TRBV3 and TRBJ1-2; D remains ambiguous. Germline V CDR1 and CDR2: SNHLY, FYNGKV (reference sequence). Trimming shortened V by 1 base and J by 4 bases, and 13 bases separated the two germline ends. This CDR3 region has 15 residues. CDR3 protein: CASSLEPGRGSDYTF. The CDR3 DNA, read in part, is TGTGCCAGCAGCTTAGAACCAGGCCGGGGCTCCGACTACACC.